This TCR beta chain emerged from a study of T-cell reconstitution after alpha-beta-depleted transplantation in children. Unique molecular identifiers featured in how the TCRbeta library was prepared. TCRdb re-called the PCR reads through MiXCR, storing one row per CDR3 protein. The table records 800,000 to 1,000,000 distinct CDR3 sequences, about 26% of them present only once. The trim removed 5 bases at V and 8 bases at J, leaving 11 bases unmatched. Germline V gene sequence: CDR1 LGHDT, CDR2 YNNKEL (reference sequence). The length of the CDR3 is 15 residues. This clonotype is a singleton in its sample. The antigen is undetermined. Study results and limitations: Certain patients had high TCRbeta diversity at day 60, and it came from recipient T cells and thymic progenitors that survived.

The receptor's source is a boy under two years old who had a stem cell transplant for SCID, so the T cells may come from the graft donor. The rearrangement joins TRBV3-1 to TRBJ2-1, with 8 nucleotides matching TRBD2. The sequencing used PBMCs, mostly from graft donor cells, collected 360 days after TCRalphabeta/CD19-depleted stem cell transplant. CDR3 nucleotides: TGTGCCAGCAGCTCCCCGGGGGGGAATATAGATGAGCAGTTCTTC. It yields the protein CASSSPGGNIDEQFF.